This T cell receptor beta chain was sequenced for a study of T-cell reconstitution after alpha-beta-depleted transplantation in children. Unique molecular identifiers were used to barcode this TCRbeta library. A single record per CDR3 protein comes from TCRdb applying MiXCR to the PCR reads. The sample yields hundreds of thousands of distinct CDR3 sequences, about 10% seen once. Germline CDR1 and CDR2: MGHDK and SYGVNS. The germline V and J ends were trimmed by 2 bases and 7 bases, with 15 bases remaining between them. This CDR3 is built from 15 residues. This specimen was PBMCs from the stem cell graft donor, taken from the stem cell graft. This clonotype originated in a human donor who donated a stem cell graft to a child with acute myeloid leukemia. This chain uses TRBV25-1 with TRBJ2-1; D might be TRBD1 (5 bases). The CDR3 DNA reads as TGTGCCAGCAGTGAACCGAAGGGGTTCCGGAATGAGCAGTTCTTC. It codes for CASSEPKGFRNEQFF.